This T cell receptor beta chain was sequenced during a study of blood T cell repertoires in COVID-19. Study-level information: Samples of COVID-19 (acute and convalescent) were obtained from the United States, Italy and Spain. T cells, B-cell-depleted T cells, or PBMCs supplied cDNA or gDNA.

Original processing methods: Amplification from reference gene primers served as the basis for estimated nucleated cell counts. TCRdb's copy holds only in-frame clones and misses some; the assay was immunoSEQ multiplex PCR. That table supplies the V and J calls and clone size; D and trimming were determined from the DNA. The sample shows over 35,000 clones, 91% of them seen only once. Germline values: CDR1 KGHDR, CDR2 SFDVKD. CDR3 length: 15 residues. V lost 3 bases, J lost 3 bases, and 3 bases stayed unmatched. The sequenced material came from peripheral blood. The V gene is TRBV24-1, the J gene TRBJ2-3; 9 bases are a match to TRBD1. The source is a woman aged 25 to 39 in a cohort sampled during active COVID-19. The CDR3 bases are TGTGCCACCAGTGATGCCGGGACAGGGACAGATACGCAGTATTTT. This gives the protein CATSDAGTGTDTQYF.